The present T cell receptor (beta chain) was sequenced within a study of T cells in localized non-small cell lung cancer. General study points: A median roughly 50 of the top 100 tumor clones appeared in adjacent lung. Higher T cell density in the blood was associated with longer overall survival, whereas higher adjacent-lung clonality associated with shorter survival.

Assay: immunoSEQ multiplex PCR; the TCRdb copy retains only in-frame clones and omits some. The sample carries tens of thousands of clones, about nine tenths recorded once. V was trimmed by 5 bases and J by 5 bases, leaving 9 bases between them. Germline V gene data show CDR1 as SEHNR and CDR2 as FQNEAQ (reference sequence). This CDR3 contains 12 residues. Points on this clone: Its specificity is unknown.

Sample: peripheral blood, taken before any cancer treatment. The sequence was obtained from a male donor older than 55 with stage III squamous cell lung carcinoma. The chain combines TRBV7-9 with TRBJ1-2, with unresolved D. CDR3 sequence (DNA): TGTGCCAGCAGCCAAGATGCTTATGGCTACACCTTC. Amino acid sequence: CASSQDAYGYTF.